The rows below give T cell receptor beta chains drawn from one sample of a study of cytomegalovirus exposure and HLA in healthy donors. The data were produced by immunoSEQ multiplex PCR, yet TCRdb's version contains in-frame clones alone and is incomplete. The profile shows roughly 57,000 clones, 82% of them singletons. The sample consisted of PBMCs. The receptors shown here come from a man aged 50 to 59 in good health and CMV-seronegative. Each CDR3 is given with its conserved first and last residue. The D gene is left open where the match is weak. Expanded clones are given a class, and other clones once, few, many or no size at all.

D gene,J gene,clone size,V gene,CDR3 DNA,CDR3 protein
TRBD1,TRBJ2-5,NA,TRBV6-5,TGTGCCAGCGGACAGGGAGAGACCCAGTACTTC,CASGQGETQYF
NA,TRBJ2-7,few,TRBV7-2,TGTGCCAGCAGCCCAAGGAGGGAGGACGAGCAGTACTTC,CASSPRREDEQYF
TRBD2,TRBJ2-3,NA,TRBV2,TGTGCCAGCAGTTCGCCTAGCGGGGGGGCCGTTTTAGATACGCAGTATTTT,CASSSPSGGAVLDTQYF
NA,TRBJ2-7,once,TRBV6-1,TGTGCCAGCAGTGAAATGGCAGGGGTAGCCTACGAGCAGTACTTC,CASSEMAGVAYEQYF
NA,TRBJ2-2,NA,TRBV28,TGTGCCAGCAGCCCTCCGACGGGTACCGGGGAGCTGTTTTTT,CASSPPTGTGELFF
TRBD2,TRBJ2-3,NA,TRBV7-3,TGTGCCAGCAGCCGTAGCGGGGGGGTGGCAGATACGCAGTATTTT,CASSRSGGVADTQYF
TRBD2,TRBJ2-3,NA,TRBV30,TGTGCCTGGAGGGTGGAAGCGGGGGTGGTTACGCAGTATTTT,CAWRVEAGVVTQYF
NA,TRBJ2-2,NA,TRBV29-1,TGCAGCGGGGGACTGATAAACACCGGGGAGCTGTTTTTT,CSGGLINTGELFF
TRBD1,TRBJ2-7,once,TRBV11-2,TGTGCCAGCAGCTTAGGTGACAGGGTCTACGAGCAGTACTTC,CASSLGDRVYEQYF
TRBD2,TRBJ2-3,few,TRBV10-3,TGTGCCATCAAGCAGGGAGGCGGGGGGGTTTCAGATACGCAGTATTTT,CAIKQGGGGVSDTQYF
TRBD2,TRBJ2-3,NA,TRBV5-1,TGCGCCAGCAGCTTACTAACTACTAGCGGCACAGATACGCAGTATTTT,CASSLLTTSGTDTQYF
NA,TRBJ1-4,NA,TRBV5-4,TGTGCCAGCAGCTTCTCCGCAGGGACAACTAATGAAAAACTGTTTTTT,CASSFSAGTTNEKLFF
NA,TRBJ1-3,once,TRBV9,TGTGCCAGCAGCCCCGGGGGAAACACCATATATTTT,CASSPGGNTIYF
NA,TRBJ2-5,few,TRBV7-9,TGTGCCAGCAGCTCACTCCAAGAGACCCAGTACTTC,CASSSLQETQYF
NA,TRBJ2-5,once,TRBV2,TGTGCCAGCAGTGTGGGTCCGGGGAGAGGGTCAATGGTTCAAGAGACCCAGTACTTC,CASSVGPGRGSMVQETQYF
NA,TRBJ2-5,NA,TRBV29-1,TGCAGCGGAGGGGGAAACCAAGAGACCCAGTACTTC,CSGGGNQETQYF
NA,TRBJ1-5,NA,TRBV6-1,TGTGCCAGCAGTACACAGGGACCGAATCAGCCCCAGCATTTT,CASSTQGPNQPQHF
NA,TRBJ2-5,NA,TRBV7-3,TGTGCCAGCAGCTTAACGGGCCTACAAGAGACCCAGTACTTC,CASSLTGLQETQYF
TRBD1,TRBJ2-3,NA,TRBV6-5,TGTGCCAGCAGTCCAGGACAGGGGAGGGCAGATACGCAGTATTTT,CASSPGQGRADTQYF
TRBD1,TRBJ2-7,NA,TRBV7-9,TGTGCCAGCAGCTTAGAAGGGACAGGGGGCCACGAGCAGTACTTC,CASSLEGTGGHEQYF
NA,TRBJ1-3,NA,TRBV5-1,TGCGCCAGCGGCACATCCTCTGGAAACACCATATATTTT,CASGTSSGNTIYF
TRBD1,TRBJ2-7,NA,TRBV10-2,TGCGCCAGCTCTCTTACAGGGGGCTACGAGCAGTACTTC,CASSLTGGYEQYF
TRBD2,TRBJ2-3,few,TRBV9,TGTGCCAGCAGCCTAACCCCAGGTTTAGCGGGAACAGATACGCAGTATTTT,CASSLTPGLAGTDTQYF
TRBD2,TRBJ2-3,NA,TRBV27,TGTGCCAGCAGTTTCCTCGGGGGGGAAGGTCAGTATTTT,CASSFLGGEGQYF
TRBD2,TRBJ2-3,NA,TRBV18,TGTGCCAGCTCATCCCTCAGCGGGGGAGGCACAGATACGCAGTATTTT,CASSSLSGGGTDTQYF
NA,TRBJ1-4,NA,TRBV7-2,TGTGCCAGCGGTAGCTCAACTAATGAAAAACTGTTTTTT,CASGSSTNEKLFF
NA,TRBJ1-4,once,TRBV5-1,TGCGCCAGCAGCCTGGGGGCAACTTACGCTGGAACTAATGAAAAACTGTTTTTT,CASSLGATYAGTNEKLFF
NA,TRBJ2-7,NA,TRBV19,TGTGCCAGTAGTCGCGGGACAGATTACGAGCAGTACTTC,CASSRGTDYEQYF
TRBD1,TRBJ2-5,NA,TRBV2,TGTGCCAGCACCCTGGGACAGGGTCCTCCTAAAGAGACCCAGTACTTC,CASTLGQGPPKETQYF
NA,TRBJ2-2,NA,TRBV29-1,TGCAGCGCCTCACCCACAAGAACCGGGGAGCTGTTTTTT,CSASPTRTGELFF
NA,TRBJ1-1,NA,TRBV6-1,TGTGCCAGCAGCAGGATGAACACTGAAGCTTTCTTT,CASSRMNTEAFF
NA,TRBJ2-2,few,TRBV6-1,TGTGCCAGCAGGCAGGGAACCGGGGAGCTGTTTTTT,CASRQGTGELFF
NA,TRBJ1-1,NA,TRBV5-5,TGTGCCAGCAGCTTGGGTGGACAGAAAGAAGCTTTCTTT,CASSLGGQKEAFF
TRBD1,TRBJ2-2,NA,TRBV19,TGTGCCAGGGGCCCAGGGGGCTTGTACACCGGGGAGCTGTTTTTT,CARGPGGLYTGELFF
NA,TRBJ1-3,NA,TRBV15,TGTGCCACCAGCAGAGAGGCAGGAAACCCTGGAAACACCATATATTTT,CATSREAGNPGNTIYF
TRBD2,TRBJ2-3,NA,TRBV6-4,TGTGCCAGCAGTGACTCAACTAGCGGGGGGGATACGCAGTATTTT,CASSDSTSGGDTQYF
NA,TRBJ1-2,NA,TRBV4-2,TGTGCCAGCAGCCAAGGGGCCGATGGCTACACCTTC,CASSQGADGYTF
TRBD1,TRBJ1-1,NA,TRBV19,TGTGCCAGTAGTTTAGGACAGGTGAACACTGAAGCTTTCTTT,CASSLGQVNTEAFF
NA,TRBJ1-1,NA,TRBV4-3,TGCGCCAGCAGCCGTCGGGACTCGCGAGCTTTCTTT,CASSRRDSRAFF
NA,TRBJ2-7,NA,TRBV9,TGTGCCAGCAGCGTAGTAGTTCCTTACGGGGACTACGAGCAGTACTTC,CASSVVVPYGDYEQYF
NA,TRBJ1-3,NA,TRBV6-5,TGTGCCAGCAGTTACAACCCGGTAGACTCTGGAAACACCATATATTTT,CASSYNPVDSGNTIYF
NA,TRBJ2-1,NA,TRBV7-9,TGTGCCAGCAGCTTAGCTAGTCAATCCGATGAGCAGTTCTTC,CASSLASQSDEQFF
TRBD1,TRBJ1-4,NA,TRBV7-2,TGTGCCAGCAGCCCAGGGACAGCAACTAATGAAAAACTGTTTTTT,CASSPGTATNEKLFF
NA,TRBJ2-1,NA,TRBV29-1,TGCAGCGTGCAATTTACTTCCAGGGGGGCACTCAATGAGCAGTTCTTC,CSVQFTSRGALNEQFF
NA,TRBJ2-3,NA,TRBV18,TGTGCCAGCTCACCAACGGGGGGCCCTACAGATACGCAGTATTTT,CASSPTGGPTDTQYF
TRBD2,TRBJ2-3,NA,TRBV30,TGTGCCTGGAGTGTACCGGTTTGGGGGGGAGATACGCAGTATTTT,CAWSVPVWGGDTQYF
NA,TRBJ1-6,NA,TRBV7-2,TGTGCCAGCAGCCGGGGGGTCAATTCACCCCTCCACTTT,CASSRGVNSPLHF
TRBD2,TRBJ2-3,NA,TRBV5-1,TGCGCCAGCAGCGTGAGACTAGCGGGAAACACAGATACGCAGTATTTT,CASSVRLAGNTDTQYF
NA,TRBJ2-7,NA,TRBV5-4,TGTGCCAGCAGCTTGGCTACCGGTAGCTCGGCCGAGCAGTACTTC,CASSLATGSSAEQYF
TRBD1,TRBJ2-5,NA,TRBV2,TGTGCCAGCCGACAGGGAGCGGAGACCCAGTACTTC,CASRQGAETQYF
TRBD1,TRBJ2-5,NA,TRBV10-1,TGCGCCAGCAGTGAGTCCCCCGGGACAGGGAGGGAAGAGACCCAGTACTTC,CASSESPGTGREETQYF
NA,TRBJ1-2,NA,TRBV18,TGTGCCAGCTCCCCCAGAATGGGACACGACTATGGCTACACCTTC,CASSPRMGHDYGYTF
NA,TRBJ2-5,NA,TRBV4-1,TGCGCCAGCAGCCAAGATAGCGAGACCCAGTACTTC,CASSQDSETQYF
TRBD2,TRBJ2-2,NA,TRBV11-2,TGTGCCAGCAGCTCCCAGACTAGCGGGGGGCCGAACACCGGGGAGCTGTTTTTT,CASSSQTSGGPNTGELFF